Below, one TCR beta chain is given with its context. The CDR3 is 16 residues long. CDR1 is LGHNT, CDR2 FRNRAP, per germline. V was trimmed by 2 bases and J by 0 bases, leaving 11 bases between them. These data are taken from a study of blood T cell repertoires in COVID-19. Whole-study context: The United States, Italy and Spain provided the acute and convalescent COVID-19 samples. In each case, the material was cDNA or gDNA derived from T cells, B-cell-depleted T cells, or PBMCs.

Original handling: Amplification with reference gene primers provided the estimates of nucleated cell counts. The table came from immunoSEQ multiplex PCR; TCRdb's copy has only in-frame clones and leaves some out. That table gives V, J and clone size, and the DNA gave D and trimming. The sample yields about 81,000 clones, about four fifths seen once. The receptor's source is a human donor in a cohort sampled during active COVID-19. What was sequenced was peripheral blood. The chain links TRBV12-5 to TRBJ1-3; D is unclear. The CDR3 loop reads CASGLWSTRSGNTIYF. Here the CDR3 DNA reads TGTGCTAGTGGTTTGTGGTCGACACGCTCTGGAAACACCATATATTTT.